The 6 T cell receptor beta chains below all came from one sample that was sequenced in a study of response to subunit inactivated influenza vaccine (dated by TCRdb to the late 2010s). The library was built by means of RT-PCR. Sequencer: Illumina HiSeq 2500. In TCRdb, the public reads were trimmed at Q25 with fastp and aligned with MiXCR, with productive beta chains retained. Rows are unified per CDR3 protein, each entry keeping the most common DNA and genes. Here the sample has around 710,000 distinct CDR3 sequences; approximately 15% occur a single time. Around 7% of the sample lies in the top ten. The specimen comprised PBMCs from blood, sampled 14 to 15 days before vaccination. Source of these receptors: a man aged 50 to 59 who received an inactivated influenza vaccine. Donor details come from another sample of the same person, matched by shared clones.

As DNA, the CDR3 is TGTGCCAGCAGCAAAGACGCCGGGACTAGCGGGATCATCTACTACAATGAGCAGTTCTTC. Its protein is CASSKDAGTSGIIYYNEQFF. J is TRBJ2-1 and V is TRBV21-1; the D segment call TRBD2 is taken from the table without a DNA check. TRBV21-1 is a listed pseudogene. The CDR3 totals 20 residues.

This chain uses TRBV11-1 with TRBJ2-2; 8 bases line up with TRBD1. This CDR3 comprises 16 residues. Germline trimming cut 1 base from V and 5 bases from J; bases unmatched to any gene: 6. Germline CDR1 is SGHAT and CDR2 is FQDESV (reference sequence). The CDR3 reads CASSLEGQVITGELFF. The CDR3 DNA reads TGTGCCAGCAGCTTAGAGGGACAGGTGATAACCGGGGAGCTGTTTTTT.

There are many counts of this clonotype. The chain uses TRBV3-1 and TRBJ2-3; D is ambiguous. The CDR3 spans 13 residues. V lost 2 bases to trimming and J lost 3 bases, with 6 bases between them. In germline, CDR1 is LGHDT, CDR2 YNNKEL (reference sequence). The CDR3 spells CASSQILTDTQYF. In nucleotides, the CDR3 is TGTGCCAGCAGCCAAATCCTGACAGATACGCAGTATTTT.

This chain's CDR3 is CFGTSGPRVAGELFF. As DNA, the CDR3 is TGTTTTGGGACTAGCGGGCCCCGGGTCGCCGGGGAGCTGTTTTTT. The chain joins TRBV22-1 to TRBJ2-2; no DNA check was done on the table's D call, TRBD2. TRBV22-1 is given as a pseudogene. This CDR3 contains 15 residues.

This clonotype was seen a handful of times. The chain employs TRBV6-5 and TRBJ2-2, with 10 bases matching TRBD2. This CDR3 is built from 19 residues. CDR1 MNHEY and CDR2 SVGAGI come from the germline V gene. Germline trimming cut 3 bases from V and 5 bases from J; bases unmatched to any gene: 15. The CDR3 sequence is CASSYAASGSSGRTGELFF. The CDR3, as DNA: TGTGCCAGCAGTTATGCGGCTAGCGGGAGTTCGGGGAGGACCGGGGAGCTGTTTTTT.

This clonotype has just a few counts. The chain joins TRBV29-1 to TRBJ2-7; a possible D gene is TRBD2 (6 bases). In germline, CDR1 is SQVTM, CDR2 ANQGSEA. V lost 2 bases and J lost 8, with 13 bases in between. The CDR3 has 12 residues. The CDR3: CSVELQGLQQYF. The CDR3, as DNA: TGCAGCGTTGAACTTCAGGGACTCCAGCAGTACTTC.